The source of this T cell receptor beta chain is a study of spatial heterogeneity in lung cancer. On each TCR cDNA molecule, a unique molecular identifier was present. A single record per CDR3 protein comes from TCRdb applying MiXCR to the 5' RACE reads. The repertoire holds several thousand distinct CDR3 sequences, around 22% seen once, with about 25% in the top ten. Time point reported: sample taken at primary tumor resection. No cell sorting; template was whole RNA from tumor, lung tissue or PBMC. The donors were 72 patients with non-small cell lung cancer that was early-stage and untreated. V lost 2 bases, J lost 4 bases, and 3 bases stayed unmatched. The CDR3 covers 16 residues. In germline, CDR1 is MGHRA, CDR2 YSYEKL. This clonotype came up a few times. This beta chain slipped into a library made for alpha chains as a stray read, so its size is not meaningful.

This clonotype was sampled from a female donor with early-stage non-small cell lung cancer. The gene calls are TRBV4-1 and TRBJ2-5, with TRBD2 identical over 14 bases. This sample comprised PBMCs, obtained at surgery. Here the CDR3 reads CASSQMGLAGVETQYF. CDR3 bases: TGCGCCAGCAGCCAAATGGGACTAGCGGGAGTAGAGACCCAGTACTTC.